These T cell receptor beta chains were read from a single sample in a study of T cell clusters in autoimmune cytopenias. Using the multiplex PCR reads, TCRdb records one entry per CDR3 protein without DNA. The record lists some 5,700 distinct CDR3 sequences, of which the ten most abundant hold about 22%. This sample also belongs to another study, concerning T cell repertoires in aging, cancer and after chemotherapy.

The sample was peripheral blood. Receptors were obtained from a human donor in good health. The CDR3 runs from the conserved cysteine through the conserved F or W. Clone size appears in some rows only: once, few, many, or a class for an expanded clone.

V gene	clone size	J gene	CDR3 protein
TRBV18	medium-sized	TRBJ2-3	CASSGPTDTQYF
TRBV7-9	.	TRBJ2-1	CASSLEGLYNEQFF
TRBV7-6	medium-sized	TRBJ2-7	CASSSQDSYEQYF
TRBV19	medium-sized	TRBJ2-1	CASSLQTDESYNEQFF
TRBV6-4	.	TRBJ2-1	CASSDSNEGGTTQFF
TRBV11-1	medium-sized	TRBJ1-1	CASSLAQLGGEAFF
TRBV6-1	medium-sized	TRBJ2-3	CASSEGLVGDTQYF
TRBV15	medium-sized	TRBJ2-1	CATSRSSGSEQFF
TRBV24-1	.	TRBJ2-2	CATSASIGDTGELFF
TRBV30	medium-sized	TRBJ2-7	CAWSVSQIVAEQYF
TRBV29-1	medium-sized	TRBJ1-1	CSATTGGDTEAFF
TRBV18	.	TRBJ1-1	CASSPLQYTEAFF
TRBV15	.	TRBJ2-5	CATRLAGETQYF
TRBV4-2	.	TRBJ2-1	CASSQDLGSPGNEQFF
TRBV6-5	medium-sized	TRBJ2-2	CASSYEQRDTGELFF
TRBV6-6	.	TRBJ2-1	CASSYRRELQFF
TRBV6-5	medium-sized	TRBJ2-7	CASSLRDRYYEQYF
TRBV12-3/TRBV12-4	.	TRBJ2-7	CASRPSGSSYEQYF
TRBV9	.	TRBJ1-4	CASSVARDEKLFF
TRBV20-1	.	TRBJ2-3	CRIPYRGTDTQYF
TRBV11-1	medium-sized	TRBJ2-2	CASSSFPFMAVNTGELFF
TRBV19	medium-sized	TRBJ1-6	CASRITGDNSPLHF
TRBV6-5	medium-sized	TRBJ2-5	CASSYGGVQETQYF
TRBV19	medium-sized	TRBJ2-7	CASSISRVSSYEQYF
TRBV6-6	medium-sized	TRBJ1-4	CASNRGEEKLFF
TRBV6-5	.	TRBJ1-5	CASSSPEGGFNQPQHF
TRBV6-5	medium-sized	TRBJ2-1	CASTLRGRGQGNEQFF
TRBV15	.	TRBJ1-4	CATSIWTGDEKLFF
TRBV25-1	.	TRBJ1-2	CASSEGPFNYGYTF
TRBV6-4	medium-sized	TRBJ2-6	CASSDSQGGANVLTF
TRBV12-3/TRBV12-4	medium-sized	TRBJ1-4	CASTNRGAEEKLFF
TRBV6-1	medium-sized	TRBJ2-5	CASSDLAGKSETQYF
TRBV5-4	.	TRBJ1-1	CASSPTLQGNTEAFF
TRBV19	medium-sized	TRBJ1-5	CASRDRVYQPQHF
TRBV6-5	.	TRBJ2-7	CASTHIRTGGFYEQYF
TRBV7-6	.	TRBJ2-7	CASSLASGGIIYEQYF
TRBV6-1	medium-sized	TRBJ2-5	CASSETAPTQYF
TRBV30	medium-sized	TRBJ1-5	CAWSGRQGNQPQHF
TRBV20-1	.	TRBJ2-1	CSARPGTSAYNEQFF
TRBV6-4	.	TRBJ2-3	CASSDRGGTDTQYF
TRBV20-1	.	TRBJ1-2	CSAETGFYGYTF